Shown below are 9 T cell receptor beta chains from a single sample sequenced in a study of cytomegalovirus exposure and HLA in healthy donors. The PCR had 60 Vbeta and 13 Jbeta primers. The data were produced by immunoSEQ multiplex PCR, yet TCRdb's version contains in-frame clones alone and is incomplete. The sample holds 60,000 to 85,000 clones, around three quarters seen once. Sequencing was done on a sample of PBMCs. These receptors were taken from a male donor in good health and CMV-seropositive.

The chain combines TRBV4-1 with TRBJ1-2; possible D gene TRBD1, 6 bases. Germline V gene sequence: CDR1 MGHRA, CDR2 YSYEKL. The CDR3 has 14 residues. The ends were cut back, 0 bases at V and 2 bases at J, with 7 bases in the middle. This CDR3 is CASSQETGNYGYTF. In nucleotides, the CDR3 is TGCGCCAGCAGCCAAGAGACAGGAAACTATGGCTACACCTTC.

The V and J genes are TRBV2 and TRBJ2-3; D is undetermined. This CDR3 comprises 11 residues. V lost 7 bases, J lost 5 bases, and 7 bases lay in between. Germline V gene data show CDR1 as SNHLY and CDR2 as FYNNEI. CDR3 amino acids: CASNVVDTQYF. CDR3 in DNA: TGTGCCAGCAATGTCGTAGATACGCAGTATTTT.

This clone was detected a few times. The chain recombines TRBV10-3 with TRBJ2-5; maybe TRBD1 (5 bases). The CDR3 is made up of 15 amino acids. The germline CDR1 and CDR2 sequences are ENHRY and SYGVKD. The V and J ends lost 8 bases and 3 bases respectively, with 19 bases between them. Written as DNA, the CDR3 is TGTGCCATCGAAAGGGTAGGGGTTGGGAAAGAGACCCAGTACTTC. Its translation: CAIERVGVGKETQYF.

The chain couples TRBV5-1 to TRBJ1-5; D unresolved. The V end was cut by 2 bases, the J end by 2 bases, with 14 bases between. CDR1 is SGHRS, CDR2 YFSETQ, per germline. The CDR3 sequence is 16 residues long. The CDR3 bases are TGCGCCAGCAGCTTTGGCGGGGATTACGGCAATCAGCCCCAGCATTTT. It codes for CASSFGGDYGNQPQHF.

This chain uses TRBV19 with TRBJ1-5, with D unclear. There are 14 residues in the CDR3. CDR1 and CDR2 from the germline V gene are LNHDA and SQIVND (reference sequence). Between the trimmed V and J ends, which lost 2 bases and 5 bases, there was a span of 10 bases. DNA of the CDR3: TGTGCCAGTAGTATACGGAGGGCAGATCAGCCCCAGCATTTT. Translated: CASSIRRADQPQHF.

This clone was found a few times. This chain joins TRBV7-9 and TRBJ1-1; D is perhaps TRBD1 (6 bases). The CDR3 has 13 amino acids. Per the germline V gene, CDR1 is SEHNR and CDR2 is FQNEAQ (reference sequence). The V end lost 4 bases, the J end lost 4 bases, and 10 bases lay between the germline ends. DNA of the CDR3: TGTGCCAGCAGCTCAGGGGTAAGCACTGAAGCTTTCTTT. Translating gives CASSSGVSTEAFF.

The CDR3 spells CASSVFYEQYF. The DNA of the CDR3 is TGTGCCAGCAGTGTATTCTACGAGCAGTACTTC. This rearrangement joins TRBV2 to TRBJ2-7, with D uncertain. The CDR3 contains 11 residues. Germline lookup yields CDR1 SNHLY and CDR2 FYNNEI. Trimming shortened V by 4 bases and J by 3 bases, and 4 bases separated the two germline ends.

This chain links TRBV28 with TRBJ1-1; D is possibly TRBD1 (5 bases). The CDR3 spans 15 residues. The V end lost 10 bases, the J end lost 4 bases, and 22 bases lay between the germline ends. Per germline, CDR1 MDHEN and CDR2 SYDVKM. CDR3 amino acids: CATQTPTGVRTEAFF. In DNA form, the CDR3 reads TGTGCCACCCAAACCCCAACGGGGGTACGCACTGAAGCTTTCTTT.

The chain carries TRBV7-9 and TRBJ2-7; 13 nucleotides agree with TRBD2. The CDR3 loop spans 15 amino acids. With 5 bases clipped from V and 2 bases from J, the junction kept 3 bases outside the gene matches. Per germline, CDR1 SEHNR and CDR2 FQNEAQ (reference sequence). This CDR3 is CASSEGLAGTYEQYF. As DNA, the CDR3 is TGTGCCAGCAGCGAGGGACTAGCGGGGACCTACGAGCAGTACTTC.